This T cell receptor (beta chain) was sequenced during a study of T cell clones after liver transplantation. Study overall: Pre-transplant mixed lymphocyte reactions yielded third-party-reactive TCRbeta sequences as comparators for graft-donor-reactive sequences.

Comment on this clone: The antigen remains undetermined. Other nucleotide sequences in the sample specify the same CDR3.

Study-wide results and caveats: A larger donor-reactive than third-party decline suggested partial antigen-specific deletion.

Using immunoSEQ multiplex PCR, the repertoire was profiled, and TCRdb retains in-frame clones only, with some absent. The table has 60,000 or so clones, 70% to 80% seen once. The clonotype was recovered from a human donor who received a liver transplant. Sequences were derived from CD4+ T cells from blood, sampled before liver transplant.

The CDR3 sequence: CASSLRQGYEQYF. In nucleotides, the CDR3 is TGCGCCAGCAGCTTGAGACAGGGTTACGAGCAGTACTTC. The rearrangement uses TRBV5-1 and TRBJ2-7; 7 bases line up with TRBD1. J lost 4 bases, V lost 1 base, and 2 bases had no gene match. Per the germline V gene, CDR1 is SGHRS and CDR2 is YFSETQ. The CDR3 is made up of 13 amino acids.